This TCR beta chain originates from a study of preoperative IRX-2 immunotherapy in early breast cancer. Treatment denoted: preoperative locoregional IRX-2 cytokine immunotherapy. Samples came from a phase Ib trial of preoperative locoregional IRX-2 cytokine immunotherapy. This CDR3 has 16 amino acids. Trimming pared 0 bases from V and 5 bases from J, leaving 16 bases between. Germline CDR1 SGHDN, CDR2 FVKESK. The assay was immunoSEQ multiplex PCR, and TCRdb's table has in-frame clones only and misses some. Counted here are about 98,000 clones, 80% to 90% occurring once; the ten biggest clones make up about 2%.

This receptor was taken from a human donor with breast cancer. The chain is built from TRBV14 and TRBJ1-2, with a tentative D call TRBD1 (6 bases). Sequencing used tumor tissue, obtained after IRX-2 immunotherapy. Here the CDR3 DNA reads TGTGCCAGCAGCCAAGAGACAGGCCGCCGGCTATATGGCTACACCTTC. Translation: CASSQETGRRLYGYTF.